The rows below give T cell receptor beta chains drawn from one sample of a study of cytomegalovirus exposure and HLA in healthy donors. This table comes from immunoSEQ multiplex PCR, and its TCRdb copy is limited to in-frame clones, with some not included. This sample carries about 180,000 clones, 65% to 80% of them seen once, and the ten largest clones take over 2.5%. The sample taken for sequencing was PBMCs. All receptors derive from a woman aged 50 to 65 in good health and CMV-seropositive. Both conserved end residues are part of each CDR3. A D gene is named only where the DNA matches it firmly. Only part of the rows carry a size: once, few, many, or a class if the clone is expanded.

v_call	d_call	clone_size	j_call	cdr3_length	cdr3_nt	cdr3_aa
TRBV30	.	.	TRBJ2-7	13	TGTGCCTGGAGTGTACCCAGGTTGTACGAGCAGTACTTC	CAWSVPRLYEQYF
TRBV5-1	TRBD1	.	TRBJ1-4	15	TGCGCCAGCAGCGCCCGACAGGGGGCGGATGAAAAACTGTTTTTT	CASSARQGADEKLFF
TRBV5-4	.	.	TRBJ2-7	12	TGTGCCAGCAGCTTGGACTGGTACGAGCAGTACTTC	CASSLDWYEQYF
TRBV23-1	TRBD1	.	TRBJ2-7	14	TGCGCCAGCAGTCACCCGGGGACAGGGGGAGAGCAGTACTTC	CASSHPGTGGEQYF
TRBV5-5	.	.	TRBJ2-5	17	TGTGCCAGCAGCTTGGTTTCTGCCCCCAGGGTGCAAGAGACCCAGTACTTC	CASSLVSAPRVQETQYF
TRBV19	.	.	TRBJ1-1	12	TGTGCCAGTATGAGGGGGTTCGCTGAAGCTTTCTTT	CASMRGFAEAFF
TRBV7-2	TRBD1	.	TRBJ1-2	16	TGTGCCAGCAGCTTAGCCTCACGGACAGGGGGCTATGGCTACACCTTC	CASSLASRTGGYGYTF
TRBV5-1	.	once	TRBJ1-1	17	TGCGCCAGCAGCTTGGCCGTGAGGAGGGGCCGGAACACTGAAGCTTTCTTT	CASSLAVRRGRNTEAFF
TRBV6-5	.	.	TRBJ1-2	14	TGTGCCAGCAGATCCCGACAGGTCGGTTATGGCTACACCTTC	CASRSRQVGYGYTF
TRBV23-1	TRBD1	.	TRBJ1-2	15	TGCGCCAGCAGTCACCACCGGACAGGGATCTATGGCTACACCTTC	CASSHHRTGIYGYTF
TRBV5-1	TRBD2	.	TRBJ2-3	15	TGCGCCAGCAGCTTGTCGGGGGGAGGCACAGATACGCAGTATTTT	CASSLSGGGTDTQYF
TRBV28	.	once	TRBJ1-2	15	TGTGCCAGCAGTTTATCCGGCAGGGCCCTAGGTGGCTACACCTTC	CASSLSGRALGGYTF
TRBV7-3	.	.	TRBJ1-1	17	TGTGCCAGCAGCTTAATGGGCAGAGGGAGGACCGGTACTGAAGCTTTCTTT	CASSLMGRGRTGTEAFF
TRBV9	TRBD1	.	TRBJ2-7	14	TGTGCCAGCAGCGTGGGACAGGGGAACTACCAGCAGTACTTC	CASSVGQGNYQQYF
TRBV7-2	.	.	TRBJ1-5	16	TGTGCCAGCAGCCCGCCGGGAGGGTTTAACAATCAGCCCCAGCATTTT	CASSPPGGFNNQPQHF
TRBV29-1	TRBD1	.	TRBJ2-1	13	TGCAGCGTTGAAAGGACAGGGGGAAATGAGCAGTTCTTC	CSVERTGGNEQFF
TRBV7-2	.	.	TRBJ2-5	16	TGTGCCAGCAGCTCGCCAAATGGAGGGCCGCGACAGACCCAGTACTTC	CASSSPNGGPRQTQYF
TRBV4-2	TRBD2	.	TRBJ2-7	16	TGTGCCAGCAGCCCGGCAGCCGGGGGGAGCTCCTACGAGCAGTACTTC	CASSPAAGGSSYEQYF
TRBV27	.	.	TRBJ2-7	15	TGTGCCAGCAGTTTCTCTCCAAGCGCCTCCTACGAGCAGTACTTC	CASSFSPSASYEQYF
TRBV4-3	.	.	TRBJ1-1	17	TGCGCCAGCAGCCCGGGGGGGGGTCGTCGGGGTAGGACTGAAGCTTTCTTT	CASSPGGGRRGRTEAFF
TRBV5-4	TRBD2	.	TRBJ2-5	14	TGTGCCAGCAGCCCACCGACTAGCGATGAGACCCAGTACTTC	CASSPPTSDETQYF
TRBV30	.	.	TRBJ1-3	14	TGTGCCTGGCTTGAGACAGGAGCTGGAAACACCATATATTTT	CAWLETGAGNTIYF
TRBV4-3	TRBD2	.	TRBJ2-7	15	TGCGCCAGCAGCCAAGTCCCGGGACTACATTACGAGCAGTACTTC	CASSQVPGLHYEQYF
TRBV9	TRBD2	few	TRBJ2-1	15	TGTGCCAGCAGCGTAGGGTTACTAGCGGGAGATGAGCAGTTCTTC	CASSVGLLAGDEQFF
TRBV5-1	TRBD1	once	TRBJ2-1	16	TGCGCTACCACTTTTTCCGGGACAGGGGGAGGCTATGAGCAGTTCTTC	CATTFSGTGGGYEQFF
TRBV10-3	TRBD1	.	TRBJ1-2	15	TGTGCCATCAGTTGGACAGGGGACTCCGACTATGGCTACACCTTC	CAISWTGDSDYGYTF
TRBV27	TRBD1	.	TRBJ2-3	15	TGTGCCAGCAGTTTCAGACAGGGGAGCGCAGATACGCAGTATTTT	CASSFRQGSADTQYF